The clone carrying this T cell receptor (beta chain) was counted ten times or more. Antigen: not known. This specimen belongs to a study of CD8+CD57+ T cells in acquired aplastic anemia. Whole-study context: Across the sorted CD4+ and CD8+ cells, DNA amounts averaged 3.2 ug.

The CDR3 extends over 13 amino acids. Trimming removed 1 base at V and 2 bases at J, with 8 bases between. CDR1 is GTSNPN, CDR2 SVGIG, per germline (reference sequence). General study results and limits: Overlap between patients and controls comprised 25 to 35 CD8+ CDR3 sequences.

Those patients picked for sequencing had displayed CD8+CD57+ cell expansion on flow cytometry. Genomic DNA acted as the template from which TCR beta VDJ combination and CDR3 sequence profiling were carried out. TCRdb analysed the reads with MiXCR anew, one entry per CDR3 protein. The table has 130,000 or so distinct CDR3 sequences, about 40% seen once; the top ten hold more than 2.5%. This receptor was identified in a human donor with aplastic anemia. The rearrangement joins TRBV30 to TRBJ1-1, with unresolved D. Sequencing was done on a sample of sorted CD4+, CD8+, or CD8+CD57+ T cells (not recorded which) from PBMCs. This CDR3 is CAWSGQGNTEAFF. The CDR3, as DNA: TGTGCCTGGAGTGGGCAAGGTAACACTGAAGCTTTCTTT.